The clone carrying this T cell receptor (beta chain) turned up a few times. This sample stems from a study of blood T cells in healthy people across ages. Next came a second PCR, run for roughly 6 to 11 cycles, which used a sample-barcoded 5' primer along with a J-beta primer mix. MiXCR, run by TCRdb on the 5' RACE reads, gives a single entry per CDR3 protein. Here the sample spans a few hundred thousand distinct CDR3 sequences, around 27% being singletons. There were healthy Caucasian individuals from Russia, aged roughly 6 to 100, serving as donors. V trimming: 6 bases; J trimming: 13 bases; junction bases outside the gene matches: 9. Per the germline V gene, CDR1 is SNHLY and CDR2 is FYNNEI. This CDR3 has 13 amino acids. The data also belong to a second study, concerning T cells of mothers and their children.

Sequenced input: blood. The clonotype was recovered from a boy aged 2 to 10 in good health. This rearrangement joins TRBV2 to TRBJ1-6, with 7 bases lining up with TRBD1. CDR3 coding DNA: TGTGCCAGCAGGGCCCAGGGGGGGGTCCCCCTCCACTTT. It codes for CASRAQGGVPLHF.